Presented here are 19 T cell receptor beta chains from one specimen sequenced in a study of T-cell memory formation after mild COVID-19. TCRdb itself ran the 5' RACE reads through MiXCR, one entry per CDR3 protein. The data hold under 150,000 distinct CDR3 sequences, with approximately 15% observed a single time. Sequencing was done on a sample of PBMCs or a T cell subset sorted from them (not recorded which). The origin of the receptors is an adult woman who had mild COVID-19 (a few samples of this study predate the infection). Cell type and time point are not known.

This clonotype was counted between two and nine times. The chain has TRBV12-3 or TRBV12-4 and TRBJ1-3; 7 bases line up with TRBD1. This CDR3 region has 16 residues. Trimming removed 4 bases from V and 2 bases from J; junction bases left unmatched: 8. In DNA, the CDR3 is TGTGCCAGCAGTTCGGTAGACACAGGGGCTGGAAACACCATATATTTT. Protein product: CASSSVDTGAGNTIYF.

The chain carries TRBV6-6 and TRBJ2-7; the match to TRBD1 covers 10 bases. V was clipped by 0 bases and J by 7 bases; unmatched bases: 3. CDR1 MNHNY and CDR2 SVGAGI come from the germline V gene (reference sequence). The CDR3 sequence is 14 residues long. CDR3 loop: CASSYSVDRGEQYF. The CDR3 DNA reads TGTGCCAGCAGTTACTCGGTGGACAGGGGGGAGCAGTACTTC.

This clonotype appeared a few times. The chain employs TRBV2 and TRBJ2-3; TRBD1 matches at 7 bases. This CDR3 contains 14 residues. V shed 6 bases and J 6 bases; nucleotides not matched to a gene: 9. In germline, CDR1 is SNHLY, CDR2 FYNNEI. The CDR3 nucleotides read TGTGCCAGCAGCGTGGGACAGCCTAGCGATACGCAGTATTTT. Translated, it gives CASSVGQPSDTQYF.

This clonotype was counted between two and nine times. The chain joins TRBV5-6 to TRBJ2-7; 8 bases fit TRBD1. The CDR3 contains 14 residues. J was trimmed by 2 bases and V by 4 bases; bases with no gene match: 5. The germline V gene has CDR1 SGHDT and CDR2 YYEEEE. The CDR3 region is CASSRRTGTYEQYF. CDR3 DNA: TGTGCCAGCAGCCGGAGGACAGGGACCTACGAGCAGTACTTC.

As for this clonotype: At one of its ends the junction is not consistent with the germline gene, which may arise from a read error. The genes are TRBV12-3 or TRBV12-4 and TRBJ2-2; D tentatively fits TRBD1 or TRBD2 (5 bases each). This CDR3 has 15 residues. CDR3 residues: CACSLGAGRTGELFF. In DNA, the CDR3 is TGTGCCTGCAGTTTAGGGGCGGGCCGGACCGGGGAGCTGTTTTTT.

The chain combines TRBV20-1 with TRBJ1-1, with D possibly TRBD1 on 5 matching bases. Trimming left V 1 base short and J 6 bases short, with 18 bases between. The CDR3 is 15 residues long. Germline-derived CDR1 and CDR2 are DFQATT and SNEGSKA (reference sequence). CDR3 nucleotides: TGCAGTGCTAGAGGGGGTGGCAAGGGGAGGGCTGAAGCTTTCTTT. Amino acid sequence: CSARGGGKGRAEAFF.

This clonotype was picked up many times. For the CDR3, the DNA is TGCGCCAGTAGCACTCCGCGAGCTGGGGAGCTGTTTTTT. This sequence encodes CASSTPRAGELFF. The J gene is TRBJ2-2, the V gene TRBV5-1; D is unresolved. The CDR3 is 13 residues long. Germline CDR1 is SGHRS and CDR2 is YFSETQ. V gave up 8 bases and J gave up 8 bases, with 16 bases separating them.

This clonotype was detected only a few times. The rearrangement uses TRBV7-6 and TRBJ2-3; a weak D match, TRBD1 (5 bases). Trimming removed 2 bases at V and 0 bases at J, with 15 bases between. The CDR3 runs 17 residues. The V gene's germline CDR1 is SGHVS and CDR2 FNYEAQ. In nucleotides, the CDR3 is TGTGCCAGCAGCTTATTACTGGTTGGGGCTAGCACAGATACGCAGTATTTT. It yields the protein CASSLLLVGASTDTQYF. The whole variable domain, filled in from reference TRBV7-6 and TRBJ2-3, reads GAGVSQSPRYKVTKRGQDVALRCDPISGHVSLYWYRQALGQGPEFLTYFNYEAQQDKSGLPNDRFSAERPEGSISTLTIQRTEQRDSAMYRCASSLLLVGASTDTQYFGPGTRLTVL.

The chain uses TRBV2 and TRBJ1-2; TRBD1 agrees at 9 bases. CDR1 SNHLY and CDR2 FYNNEI come from the germline V gene. This CDR3 has 15 amino acids. Trimming cost V 5 bases and J 8 bases; bases outside gene matches: 12. CDR3 sequence reads: CASSSTGTGLGGYTF. The CDR3 DNA reads TGTGCCAGCAGTTCAACCGGGACAGGGCTTGGGGGCTACACCTTC.

This clonotype has more than one count but fewer than ten. V and J are TRBV21-1 and TRBJ2-7; the table's D gene call, TRBD2, was not cross checked with the DNA. TRBV21-1 is described as a pseudogene. The CDR3 loop spans 18 amino acids. In DNA, the CDR3 is TGTGCCAGCAGCAAAAGTGGTAGCGGGGGCCGTGATACCTACGAGCAGTACTTC. Protein sequence: CASSKSGSGGRDTYEQYF.

This chain connects TRBV29-1 to TRBJ2-1; 11 bases are shared with TRBD2. This CDR3 comprises 17 residues. The germline V gene encodes CDR1 SQVTM and CDR2 ANQGSEA. J lost 2 bases, V lost 7 bases, and 13 bases had no gene match. In DNA, the CDR3 is TGCAGCGGAATACGTCCGGGACTAGCGGTTACCTACAATGAGCAGTTCTTC. Translated: CSGIRPGLAVTYNEQFF.

This clonotype was found a few times. The chain joins TRBV7-6 to TRBJ2-2; D not certain. Germline CDR1 reads SGHVS; CDR2 reads FNYEAQ. The V end was cut by 1 base, the J end by 7 bases, with 1 base between. The CDR3 spans 11 residues. The CDR3: CASSLVGELFF. In nucleotides, the CDR3 is TGTGCCAGCAGCTTAGTCGGGGAGCTGTTTTTT.

The chain is built from TRBV2 and TRBJ2-1, with 10 nucleotides matching TRBD2. The CDR3 runs to 14 residues. Per the germline V gene, CDR1 is SNHLY and CDR2 is FYNNEI. Trimming at V came to 6 bases and at J to 4 bases, leaving 3 bases not matched to a gene. CDR3 sequence reads: CASRAGGPYNEQFF. Written as DNA, the CDR3 is TGTGCCAGCAGAGCGGGGGGGCCGTACAATGAGCAGTTCTTC. The full variable domain, in which reference TRBV2 and TRBJ2-1 provide the parts outside the CDR3, is EPEVTQTPSHQVTQMGQEVILRCVPISNHLYFYWYRQILGQKVEFLVSFYNNEISEKSEIFDDQFSVERPDGSNFTLKIRSTKLEDSAMYFCASRAGGPYNEQFFGPGTRLTVL.

This clonotype turned up a few times. The chain couples TRBV6-2 or TRBV6-3 to TRBJ2-1, with 9 bases identical to TRBD2. The germline V gene encodes CDR1 MNHEY and CDR2 SVGEGT. V trimming: 2 bases; J trimming: 9 bases; junction bases outside the gene matches: 8. The CDR3 spans 15 residues. In nucleotides, the CDR3 is TGTGCCAGCAGTTACCCGCGGGAGGGATTCAGTGAGCAGTTCTTC. Its translation is CASSYPREGFSEQFF.

This chain connects TRBV29-1 to TRBJ2-7; 11 bases are a match to TRBD2. The CDR3 runs to 17 residues. V was clipped by 0 bases and J by 2 bases; unmatched bases: 9. CDR1 SQVTM and CDR2 ANQGSEA come from the germline V gene. CDR3 residues: CSVEDVPGTSGPYEQYF. For the CDR3, the DNA is TGCAGCGTTGAAGACGTACCCGGGACTAGCGGTCCCTACGAGCAGTACTTC.

In its sample, this clonotype was seen a few times. The chain combines TRBV7-6 with TRBJ2-5; 9 nucleotides match TRBD2. In germline, CDR1 is SGHVS, CDR2 FNYEAQ. V lost 4 bases, J lost 4 bases, and 4 bases stayed unmatched. CDR3 length equals 14 residues. The CDR3 bases are TGTGCCAGCAGCTCTCTACTAGCGGGAGAGACCCAGTACTTC. Its protein product is CASSSLLAGETQYF.

V usage is TRBV27 and J usage is TRBJ2-7, with D possibly TRBD2 on 6 matching bases. The germline V gene has CDR1 MNHEY and CDR2 SMNVEV (reference sequence). V lost 6 bases and J 6 bases, leaving 12 bases between the germline ends. This CDR3 comprises 12 residues. The CDR3 DNA follows: TGTGCCAGCAGCTATTTGGAGGGCGAGCAGTACTTC. Amino acid sequence: CASSYLEGEQYF.

The chain joins TRBV12-3 or TRBV12-4 to TRBJ2-7; 10 nucleotides agree with TRBD1. The CDR3 runs 12 residues. After removal of 10 bases from V and 4 bases from J, the junction contained 4 bases not matched to a gene. The CDR3 DNA reads as TGTGCCACTTCGGGACAGGGGTACGAGCAGTACTTC. Translated: CATSGQGYEQYF.

The V call is TRBV5-6, the J call TRBJ2-7, with a possible D match to TRBD2 (6 bases). CDR3 size: 13 residues. Germline lookup yields CDR1 SGHDT and CDR2 YYEEEE. Trimming took off 4 bases at V and 5 bases at J, with 13 bases between the two ends. The CDR3 DNA is TGTGCCAGCAGCACCGGGACTTCCAACGAGCAGTACTTC. This sequence encodes CASSTGTSNEQYF.